This TCR beta chain was found in a study of T cell responses to AZD1222 COVID-19 vaccine. Using immunoSEQ multiplex PCR, the repertoire was profiled, and TCRdb retains in-frame clones only, with some absent. This table holds approximately 220,000 clones, 85% to 95% found once. Sequenced material: peripheral blood, taken on day 0 of MenACWY control vaccination. The receptor's source is an adult in good health.

Here the CDR3 DNA reads TGTGCCAGCAGTTCCCCCCGGCAGGCTAATGAAAAACTGTTTTTT. This sequence encodes CASSSPRQANEKLFF. The chain joins TRBV7-9 to TRBJ1-4; no reliable D call. This CDR3 spans 15 amino acids. Trimming took 6 bases from V and 3 from J, leaving 14 bases between them. Germline assignment: CDR1 SEHNR and CDR2 FQNEAQ (reference sequence).